This entry lists 24 T cell receptor beta chains sequenced from one sample in a study of T cell repertoires in cytomegalovirus infection. Each CDR3 protein is one row after TCRdb ran MiXCR on the reads. The table includes about 220,000 distinct CDR3 sequences, about 39% detected once. These receptors' antigens are unknown. The material sequenced was CD8+ T cells from cultured PBMCs, taken from culture after CMV antigen stimulation. All receptors come from a human donor in good health (CMV status not recorded). Some clones in this sample may be carry-over from other donors' samples.

The CDR3 loop reads CASSLGGIGRLYEQYF. The CDR3 nucleotides read TGTGCCAGCAGCTTAGGCGGAATTGGCAGACTCTACGAGCAGTACTTC. This sequence joins TRBV7-6 and TRBJ2-7; no clear D gene. The CDR3 runs 16 residues. Trimming took 1 base from V and 3 from J, leaving 16 bases between them. The V gene's germline CDR1 is SGHVS and CDR2 FNYEAQ. Full variable domain (remainder filled in from reference TRBV7-6 and TRBJ2-7): GAGVSQSPRYKVTKRGQDVALRCDPISGHVSLYWYRQALGQGPEFLTYFNYEAQQDKSGLPNDRFSAERPEGSISTLTIQRTEQRDSAMYRCASSLGGIGRLYEQYFGPGTRLTVT.

In its sample, this clonotype was seen a few times. The chain employs TRBV12-3 or TRBV12-4 and TRBJ2-7; 12 bases are a match to TRBD2. With 5 bases clipped from V and 5 bases from J, the junction kept 7 bases outside the gene matches. This CDR3 has 15 residues. CDR3 sequence reads: CASSQGLAGRDEQYF. The CDR3, as DNA: TGTGCCAGCAGTCAAGGACTAGCGGGACGTGACGAGCAGTACTTC.

The gene calls are TRBV5-5 and TRBJ2-3; D gene unclear. The V and J ends lost 5 bases and 0 bases respectively, with 16 bases between them. Germline assignment: CDR1 SGHKS and CDR2 YYEKEE (reference sequence). This CDR3 comprises 16 residues. CDR3 sequence reads: CASRFPRTASTDTQYF. The CDR3 DNA sequence: TGTGCCAGCAGATTCCCAAGGACGGCGAGCACAGATACGCAGTATTTT.

V usage is TRBV2 and J usage is TRBJ2-7; no clear D gene. CDR1 and CDR2 (germline): SNHLY, FYNNEI. Trimming pared 9 bases from V and 2 bases from J, leaving 11 bases between. The CDR3 is 12 residues long. The CDR3 DNA reads as TGTGCCAGTTACAGCCGGACCTACGAGCAGTACTTC. This sequence encodes CASYSRTYEQYF.

This chain connects TRBV2 to TRBJ1-1; 10 bases are a match to TRBD1. The junction had 3 bases not matched to a gene; V was cut back by 5 bases and J by 3 bases. Germline V gene sequence: CDR1 SNHLY, CDR2 FYNNEI. The CDR3 is made up of 14 amino acids. The CDR3 region has the DNA TGTGCCAGCAGTAGACAGGGGGCTGACACTGAAGCTTTCTTT. This sequence encodes CASSRQGADTEAFF.

This clonotype has a handful of counts. This sequence joins TRBV27 and TRBJ1-2, with a weak D call TRBD1 (6 bases). The CDR3 sequence is 13 residues long. Germline CDR1 and CDR2: MNHEY and SMNVEV (reference sequence). Trimming stripped 6 bases from V and 4 bases from J, with 12 bases between. CDR3 DNA: TGTGCCAGCAGAGGGGGGAGTCTCTATGGCTACACCTTC. Protein product: CASRGGSLYGYTF.

Points on this clonotype: This may be a read error, as it is one base from a much larger clone. V and J are TRBV7-8 and TRBJ1-2, with D possibly matching TRBD1 (6 bases). Per the germline V gene, CDR1 is SGHVS and CDR2 is FQNEAQ. This CDR3 comprises 17 residues. CDR3 protein: CASSLSGGAIKVYGYSF. CDR3 nucleotide sequence: TGTGCCAGCAGCTTATCCGGGGGCGCAATTAAAGTCTATGGCTACAGCTTC.

This chain uses TRBV29-1 with TRBJ2-1; 8 nucleotides line up with TRBD1. Trimming at V came to 4 bases and at J to 1 base, leaving 6 bases not matched to a gene. Germline-derived CDR1 and CDR2 are SQVTM and ANQGSEA. The length of the CDR3 is 15 residues. CDR3 sequence (DNA): TGCAGCGTTGGCCCAGGGGGCGAATCCTACAATGAGCAGTTCTTC. It is translated as CSVGPGGESYNEQFF.

This clonotype was recorded a few times. J is TRBJ2-1 and V is TRBV15, with D possibly TRBD2 on 6 matching bases. V lost 9 bases and J lost 0, with 12 bases in between. From germline, CDR1 is LNHNV and CDR2 YYDKDF (reference sequence). The CDR3 extends over 14 amino acids. CDR3 DNA sequence: TGTGCCACAAGAGGAGGGACCTCCTACAATGAGCAGTTCTTC. Its protein product is CATRGGTSYNEQFF.

This chain joins TRBV6-1 and TRBJ1-1; D might be TRBD1 (5 bases). V was shortened by 3 bases and J by 4 bases, with 18 bases between the two germline ends. This CDR3 is built from 16 residues. Germline CDR1 and CDR2: MNHNS and SASEGT. The CDR3 reads CASSDPGYSRGTEAFF. The CDR3 DNA reads as TGTGCCAGCAGTGACCCAGGATACTCAAGGGGCACTGAAGCTTTCTTT.

At least ten counts were recorded for this clonotype. The V and J genes are TRBV7-8 and TRBJ2-1; D possibly corresponds to TRBD1 (5 bases). Per germline, CDR1 SGHVS and CDR2 FQNEAQ. Between the trimmed V and J ends, which lost 4 bases and 9 bases, there was a span of 13 bases. The CDR3 sequence is 13 residues long. The CDR3 region has the DNA TGTGCCAGCAGCTCCAAACAGGAGACTGAGCAGTTCTTC. Translated, it gives CASSSKQETEQFF.

The chain joins TRBV7-2 to TRBJ2-1; D tentatively reads TRBD1 or TRBD2 (5 bases each). The CDR3 covers 15 residues. Per germline, CDR1 SGHTA and CDR2 FQGNSA. V was shortened by 1 base and J by 6 bases, with 13 bases between the two germline ends. The CDR3: CASSLVSGTANEQFF. CDR3 in DNA: TGTGCCAGCAGCTTAGTATCTGGGACCGCCAATGAGCAGTTCTTC.

This clonotype showed up many times. The V gene is TRBV19, the J gene TRBJ1-1, with D maybe TRBD1 (5 bases). The CDR3 runs 14 residues. Trimming cost V 5 bases and J 7 bases, with 17 bases left between them. Germline V gene lookup returns CDR1 LNHDA and CDR2 SQIVND (reference sequence). DNA for the CDR3: TGTGCCAGTAGTCACGCGCTCCGGCAGGGTGAAGCTTTCTTT. The encoded protein is CASSHALRQGEAFF.

This clonotype was counted only a few times. The rearrangement joins TRBV7-6 to TRBJ2-4; 10 nucleotides line up with TRBD2. Trimming removed 5 bases from V and 5 bases from J; junction bases left unmatched: 9. CDR1 is SGHVS, CDR2 FNYEAQ, per germline. The CDR3 has 16 residues. As DNA, the CDR3 is TGTGCCAGCAGCCCAAAAGCGGGGGGGCGGCAAAACATTCAGTACTTC. Amino acids: CASSPKAGGRQNIQYF.

The rearrangement joins TRBV20-1 to TRBJ2-1; tentative D call: TRBD1 (6 bases). This CDR3 has 12 amino acids. Germline CDR1 is DFQATT and CDR2 is SNEGSKA (reference sequence). Trimming took off 1 base at V and 9 bases at J, with 10 bases between the two ends. The CDR3 bases are TGCAGTGCTAGAGTTTGGGACACTGAGCAGTTCTTC. It specifies CSARVWDTEQFF.

This clonotype was detected ten times or more. The V call is TRBV7-8, the J call TRBJ2-5, with TRBD1 matching 7 bases. Germline V gives CDR1 SGHVS, CDR2 FQNEAQ. There are 15 residues in the CDR3. V lost 5 bases and J lost 1; bases outside the gene matches: 7. For the CDR3, the DNA is TGTGCCAGCAGCCCGGGACAGAACCTCCAAGAGACCCAGTACTTC. Its protein product is CASSPGQNLQETQYF.

This chain uses TRBV2 with TRBJ1-1; 8 nucleotides match TRBD1. Trimming removed 8 bases from V and 5 bases from J; junction bases left unmatched: 13. Germline V gene lookup returns CDR1 SNHLY and CDR2 FYNNEI. The CDR3 runs 15 residues. The chain's CDR3 is CASWTGTEIRTEAFF. The CDR3 DNA reads as TGTGCCAGCTGGACAGGGACCGAGATAAGGACTGAAGCTTTCTTT.

This clonotype was recorded many times. The chain has TRBV7-9 and TRBJ1-5, with D possibly being TRBD1 (5 bases). Germline V gives CDR1 SEHNR, CDR2 FQNEAQ (reference sequence). The V gene lost 3 bases and the J gene lost 2 bases, with 14 bases spanning the gap. The CDR3 contains 16 residues. The CDR3 loop is CASSFGGLIGNQPQHF. The CDR3 DNA is TGTGCCAGCAGCTTTGGGGGACTTATCGGCAATCAGCCCCAGCATTTT.

In this sample, this clonotype turned up many times. CDR3 nucleotide sequence: TGTGCCAGCAGCCCAGGACAGGGGGCGGGCCAAGAGACCCAGTACTTC. Translating it yields CASSPGQGAGQETQYF. The rearrangement links TRBV7-3 to TRBJ2-5, with 11 positions matching TRBD1. Germline V gives CDR1 SGHTA, CDR2 FQGTGA. The length of the CDR3 is 16 residues. V gave up 5 bases and J gave up 1 base; unmatched junction bases: 6.

This clonotype was counted at least ten times. V and J are TRBV7-3 and TRBJ2-1, with TRBD2 identical over 7 bases. Germline V gene lookup returns CDR1 SGHTA and CDR2 FQGTGA. Germline trimming cut 1 base from V and 5 bases from J; bases unmatched to any gene: 8. The CDR3 runs 16 residues. Here the CDR3 reads CASSLRWSSGHNEQFF. For the CDR3, the DNA is TGTGCCAGCAGCTTAAGGTGGTCTAGCGGTCACAATGAGCAGTTCTTC.

This clonotype was seen a handful of times. The CDR3 spells CASSLSGDRIYGYTF. In DNA, the CDR3 is TGTGCCAGCAGTTTATCCGGGGACAGGATCTATGGCTACACCTTC. The chain is built from TRBV27 and TRBJ1-2, with 8 bases matching TRBD1. The germline V gene encodes CDR1 MNHEY and CDR2 SMNVEV (reference sequence). The trim removed 0 bases at V and 4 bases at J, leaving 4 bases unmatched. The CDR3 is 15 amino acids.

The chain joins TRBV20-1 to TRBJ2-2; 12 bases fit TRBD1. The V gene end was trimmed by 7 bases and the J gene end by 9 bases; junction bases not matched to a gene: 12. There are 15 residues in the CDR3. CDR1 is DFQATT and CDR2 is SNEGSKA in the germline V gene (reference sequence). CDR3 nucleotide sequence: TGCAGTGTCGCGGGACAGGGGGCTCTGGGGCGGGAGCTGTTTTTT. This encodes CSVAGQGALGRELFF.

The chain carries TRBV28 and TRBJ2-3; D is possibly TRBD1 (5 bases). Germline lookup yields CDR1 MDHEN and CDR2 SYDVKM. V was shortened by 2 bases and J by 1 base, with 10 bases between the two germline ends. The CDR3 spans 15 residues. This chain's CDR3 is CASSLTDSRTDTQYF. The CDR3 DNA follows: TGTGCCAGCAGTTTAACCGACAGCCGCACAGATACGCAGTATTTT.

This clonotype has a handful of counts. The J gene is TRBJ2-2, the V gene TRBV24-1; D is undetermined. Trimming removed 4 bases from V and 5 bases from J, with 13 bases in between. The CDR3 covers 15 residues. CDR1 is KGHDR and CDR2 is SFDVKD in the germline V gene. The CDR3 reads CATSDRAVGTGELFF. The CDR3 coding sequence is TGTGCCACCAGTGACCGGGCCGTTGGGACCGGGGAGCTGTTTTTT.